The sequence of this T cell receptor (beta chain) was determined in a study of shared clonotypes between healthy human individuals. Germline assignment: CDR1 ENHRY and CDR2 SYGVKD. CDR3 length: 15 amino acids. J lost 7 bases, V lost 3 bases, and 9 bases had no gene match. Assay: immunoSEQ multiplex PCR; the TCRdb copy retains only in-frame clones and omits some. The sample has about 490,000 clones; 76% are singletons. This clone occurred many times. V usage is TRBV10-3 and J usage is TRBJ1-5; 7 nucleotides match TRBD1. Sequencing used PBMCs. This clonotype was obtained from a woman in her forties in good health. Some clones in this sample may be carry-over from other donors' samples. Here the CDR3 reads CAISERQGQEQPQHF. The CDR3 nucleotides read TGTGCCATCAGTGAAAGACAGGGTCAGGAACAGCCCCAGCATTTT.